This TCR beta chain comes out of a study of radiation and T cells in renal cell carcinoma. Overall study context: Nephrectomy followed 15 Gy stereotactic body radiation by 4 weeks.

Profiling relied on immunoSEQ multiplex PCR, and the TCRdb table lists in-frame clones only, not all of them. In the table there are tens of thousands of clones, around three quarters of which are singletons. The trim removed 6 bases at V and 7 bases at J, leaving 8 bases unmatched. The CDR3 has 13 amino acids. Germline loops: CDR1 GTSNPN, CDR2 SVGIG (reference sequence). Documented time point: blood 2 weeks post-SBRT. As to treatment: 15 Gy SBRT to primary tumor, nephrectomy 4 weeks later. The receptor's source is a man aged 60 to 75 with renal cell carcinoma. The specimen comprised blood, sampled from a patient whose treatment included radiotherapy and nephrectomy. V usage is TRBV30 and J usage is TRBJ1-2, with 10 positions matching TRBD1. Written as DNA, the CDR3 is TGTGCCTGTAGGGACAGGGGCACTCCTGGCTACACCTTC. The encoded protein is CACRDRGTPGYTF. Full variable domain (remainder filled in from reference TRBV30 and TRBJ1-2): SQTIHQWPATLVQPVGSPLSLECTVEGTSNPNLYWYRQAAGRGLQLLFYSVGIGQISSEVPQNLSASRPQDRQFILSSKKLLLSDSGFYLCACRDRGTPGYTFGSGTRLTVV.